This T cell receptor (beta chain) was sequenced for a study of blood T cell repertoires in COVID-19. Clones were read by immunoSEQ multiplex PCR, and TCRdb kept only the in-frame ones, dropping some. In the table there are 350,000 to 550,000 clones, 85% to 90% of which are singletons. Donors were grouped by their self-reported clinical history. This clone was detected a few times. Germline CDR1 LGHDT, CDR2 YNNKEL (reference sequence). The CDR3 covers 14 residues. Trimming took 2 bases from V and 8 from J, leaving 13 bases between them. V and J are TRBV3-1 (or the pseudogene TRBV3-2) and TRBJ2-1, with a tentative D call TRBD2 (5 bases). The sequence was collected from a man younger than 45 who had recovered from COVID-19. The sample comprised PBMCs or T cells enriched from blood (not recorded which). In DNA form, the CDR3 reads TGTGCCAGCAGCCAATACCTGTTGGAGGATGAGCAGTTCTTC. Protein sequence: CASSQYLLEDEQFF.